This T cell receptor (beta chain) was captured in a study of regulatory T cells in long-lasting Graves disease. This clonotype has a count of ten or more. Its target is not known. Described time point: newly diagnosed GD, antithyroid drugs for less than 3 months. Following extraction of RNA from PBMCs, that RNA was used to make the TCR library. The authors built TCR beta libraries using iRepertoire HTBI primers and Arm-PCR of CDR3 regions. As handled by the study authors: Among the samples, some 68 TRBV and some 15 TRBJ segments were identified. TCRdb used MiXCR to reprocess the multiplex PCR reads, holding one entry per CDR3 protein. TCRdb, rather than the study authors, made the V and J calls. The sample contains under 500,000 distinct CDR3 sequences, around 17% of which appear only once. With 4 bases removed from V and 3 bases from J, the gap between germline ends came to 8 bases. Germline V CDR1 and CDR2: KGHDR, SFDVKD. This CDR3 spans 13 amino acids.

Whole-study results and caveats: Gene preferences differed: TRBV28, TRBJ1-2, TRBJ2-5 in persistent cases.

The data also belong to a second study, concerning T cells in Graves' hyperthyroidism and ophthalmopathy. That paper notes: Based on clinical symptoms, serum thyroxine and TRAb, thyroid ultrasound and orbital computed tomography, diagnoses were reached.

Sample: peripheral blood mononuclear cells (PBMCs), taken at new diagnosis, from a patient treated with antithyroid drugs. V and J are TRBV24-1 and TRBJ2-5; D gene ambiguous. The TCR originated in a woman aged 30 to 39 with Graves disease. The CDR3 nucleotides read TGTGCCACCAGTGAGGCCAGCGAAGAGACCCAGTACTTC. Encoded protein: CATSEASEETQYF.